A selection of T cell receptor beta chains follows, all from one sample in a study of T cell changes during pregnancy in multiple sclerosis. Method: immunoSEQ multiplex PCR; TCRdb's copy keeps in-frame clones and lacks some. The sample lists roughly 40,000 clones; around 90% were seen once. This specimen was peripheral blood, taken before pregnancy. The receptors were gathered from a female donor with multiple sclerosis, enrolled in a pregnancy study. The conserved cysteine and the conserved F or W are not part of the CDR3 here.

TRBV10-1 | ASSESRAGIHEQF
TRBV6-1 | ASSEAGLAGVSYEQY
TRBV6-5 | ASRQYQETQY
TRBV6-6 | ASSYRLRGDEQY
TRBV11-3 | ASSSRRGNGELF
TRBV18 | ASSPRGYEQF
TRBV18 | ASSSLRDPGTEAF
TRBV11-2 | ASSSQGARAF
TRBV5-1 | ASSLALTSTDTQY
TRBV10-3 | ATRTGLTEAF
TRBV30 | AGTFFSGNTIY
TRBV5-1 | ASSLEAGGGWNEQF
TRBV19 | ASSPFTGPGDTIY
TRBV2 | ASLPTGYNEQF
TRBV27 | ASSPGLAVNTGELF
TRBV4-1 | ASSQGLSGKNIQY